These 29 T cell receptor beta chains came from one sample sequenced in a study of T cell responses to AZD1222 COVID-19 vaccine (dated by TCRdb to the early 2020s). Library preparation used the immunoSEQ multiplex PCR assay. TCRdb carries this immuneACCESS record with in-frame sequences only. Its versions omit some clonotypes, under half of them owing to an unresolved V gene in the studies checked, with the rest unexplained. In all, the sample holds some 69,000 clones, and 80% of those were seen once. Roughly an eighth of the sample is held by the ten biggest clonotypes. According to the study, the label for this sample's time point signals: about 28 days (+/-7) after the second vaccine dose. The sample in question was peripheral blood, obtained 28 days after the second AZD1222 dose. These receptors came from an adult who received the AZD1222 COVID-19 vaccine.

The gene calls are TRBV30 and TRBJ1-1, with D hard to call. Germline CDR1 GTSNPN, CDR2 SVGIG (reference sequence). V dropped 1 base and J dropped 6 bases, with 6 bases sitting between them. The CDR3 loop spans 11 amino acids. The CDR3 DNA sequence: TGTGCCTGGAGTGATAACTCTGAAGCTTTCTTT. Translation gives CAWSDNSEAFF.

V usage is TRBV6-5 and J usage is TRBJ2-2; D gene uncertain. The CDR3 contains 15 residues. V lost 2 bases to trimming and J lost 0 bases, with 7 bases between them. Germline CDR1 is MNHEY and CDR2 is SVGAGI. CDR3 bases: TGTGCCAGCAGTTACGGGGTCGCGAACACCGGGGAGCTGTTTTTT. It encodes CASSYGVANTGELFF.

The chain recombines TRBV7-8 with TRBJ1-2, with D tentatively TRBD1 (6 bases). This CDR3 is built from 14 residues. The germline V gene encodes CDR1 SGHVS and CDR2 FQNEAQ. Trimming shortened V by 0 bases and J by 7 bases, and 12 bases separated the two germline ends. The CDR3 DNA reads TGTGCCAGCAGCTTAGCGAACGCAGGGGTTGGCTACACCTTC. Its translation: CASSLANAGVGYTF.

The gene calls are TRBV19 and TRBJ1-1, with no clear D. V lost 3 bases to trimming and J lost 5 bases, with 13 bases between them. Germline V lookup: CDR1 LNHDA, CDR2 SQIVND (reference sequence). The CDR3 extends over 14 amino acids. The CDR3 spells CASSIGRVGTEAFF. The CDR3 coding sequence is TGTGCCAGTAGTATTGGTAGGGTAGGGACTGAAGCTTTCTTT.

CDR3 sequence (DNA): TGCGCCAGCAGCTTTAAAGGGTTACATAATTCACCCCTCCACTTT. Translating it yields CASSFKGLHNSPLHF. The chain employs TRBV5-1 and TRBJ1-6; D is unclear. The V gene's germline CDR1 is SGHRS and CDR2 YFSETQ. This CDR3 region has 15 residues. Trimming stripped 2 bases from V and 5 bases from J, with 11 bases between.

This chain links TRBV6-5 with TRBJ2-3, with 8 nucleotides matching TRBD1. The germline CDR1 and CDR2 sequences are MNHEY and SVGAGI. The CDR3 has 14 residues. Unmatched junction bases numbered 10, after V lost 10 bases and J lost 4 bases. The CDR3 is CATRTGRSADTQYF. The CDR3 nucleotides are TGTGCCACTCGGACAGGGAGATCCGCAGATACGCAGTATTTT.

The V gene is TRBV18, the J gene TRBJ1-2, with TRBD1 matching over 8 bases. CDR1 and CDR2 (germline): KGHSH, LQKENI. V shed 3 bases, J shed 5 bases, and the junction held 8 bases outside the gene matches. This CDR3 is built from 15 residues. CDR3 in amino acids: CASSPGQGAEYGYTF. CDR3 bases: TGTGCCAGCTCACCCGGGCAGGGGGCTGAATATGGCTACACCTTC.

The J gene is TRBJ2-5, the V gene TRBV6-2 or TRBV6-3; D is possibly TRBD1 or TRBD2 (7 bases each). The CDR3 runs to 15 residues. Deletions cut 5 bases from V and 2 bases from J, with 15 bases between. The germline V gene encodes CDR1 MNHEY and CDR2 SVGEGT. The CDR3 here is CASSTQGGGQETQYF. The DNA of the CDR3 is TGTGCCAGCAGTACCCAGGGGGGGGGACAAGAGACCCAGTACTTC.

This clone has a handful of counts. The chain is built from TRBV2 and TRBJ1-4; TRBD1 matches at 7 bases. V gave up 6 bases and J gave up 8 bases; unmatched junction bases: 12. The CDR3 is 15 residues long. From germline, CDR1 is SNHLY and CDR2 FYNNEI. CDR3 sequence (DNA): TGTGCCAGCAGATCCGACAGGGTCGGAGGGGAAAAACTGTTTTTT. Translating it yields CASRSDRVGGEKLFF.

The gene calls are TRBV5-1 and TRBJ2-3, with D perhaps being TRBD1 or TRBD2 (5 bases each). CDR3 length: 16 residues. CDR1 and CDR2 (germline): SGHRS, YFSETQ. Trimming shortened V by 0 bases and J by 1 base, and 12 bases separated the two germline ends. The CDR3 is CASSLGGTWGTDTQYF. The DNA for the CDR3 is TGCGCCAGCAGCTTGGGAGGGACCTGGGGCACAGATACGCAGTATTTT.

The chain carries TRBV5-1 and TRBJ1-2; D is undetermined. Trimming removed 7 bases at V and 6 bases at J, with 10 bases between. Germline V gives CDR1 SGHRS, CDR2 YFSETQ. CDR3 length: 11 residues. The CDR3 loop reads CASEGANGYTF. For the CDR3, the DNA is TGCGCCAGCGAAGGAGCCAATGGCTACACCTTC.

This clone showed up just a few times. V usage is TRBV18 and J usage is TRBJ2-1; a weak D match, TRBD1 (6 bases). From germline, CDR1 is KGHSH and CDR2 LQKENI. V lost 3 bases to trimming and J lost 14 bases, with 17 bases between them. The CDR3 has 13 amino acids. The CDR3, as DNA: TGTGCCAGCTCACCCACTGGCCGGGACACTGAGTTCTTC. Its protein is CASSPTGRDTEFF.

The gene calls are TRBV19 and TRBJ1-1; D is unclear. The CDR3 loop spans 13 amino acids. With 2 bases removed from V and 1 base from J, the gap between germline ends came to 5 bases. The germline gives CDR1 LNHDA, CDR2 SQIVND (reference sequence). The CDR3 nucleotides read TGTGCCAGTAGTATACGGCAGAACACTGAAGCTTTCTTT. Its protein is CASSIRQNTEAFF.

The genes are TRBV27 and TRBJ1-2; D gene ambiguous. Germline lookup yields CDR1 MNHEY and CDR2 SMNVEV (reference sequence). The CDR3 extends over 12 amino acids. Trimming removed 5 bases from V and 0 bases from J, with 4 bases in between. In nucleotides, the CDR3 is TGTGCCAGCAGTACCGCTAACTATGGCTACACCTTC. It is translated as CASSTANYGYTF.

The gene calls are TRBV10-3 and TRBJ2-3; no clear D gene. CDR1 and CDR2 from the germline V gene are ENHRY and SYGVKD. This CDR3 has 13 residues. V lost 0 bases and J 5 bases, leaving 6 bases between the germline ends. The CDR3 DNA is TGTGCCATCAGTGAGTCAGGAGTAGATACGCAGTATTTT. Encoded protein: CAISESGVDTQYF.

The table lists this clone with a count of one. The chain joins TRBV2 to TRBJ1-5; TRBD1 might be the D (5 bases). The CDR3 has 14 residues. CDR1 and CDR2 from the germline V gene are SNHLY and FYNNEI. V gave up 6 bases and J gave up 5 bases, with 14 bases separating them. This CDR3 reads CASRGQGLYQPQHF. Written as DNA, the CDR3 is TGTGCCAGCAGGGGGCAGGGACTTTATCAGCCCCAGCATTTT.

V gene TRBV13 combines with J gene TRBJ2-7; 10 nucleotides align to TRBD2. In germline, CDR1 is PRHDT, CDR2 FYEKMQ (reference sequence). Trimming took 5 bases from V and 0 from J; bases not matched to a gene: 4. CDR3 length: 15 amino acids. As DNA, the CDR3 is TGTGCCAGCAGCCTACGGACTAGCGGCTCCTACGAGCAGTACTTC. Encoded protein: CASSLRTSGSYEQYF.

In this sample, this clone turned up once. The chain has TRBV10-2 and TRBJ1-1; possible D gene TRBD1, 5 bases. The germline V gene has CDR1 WSHSY and CDR2 SAAADI. This CDR3 spans 14 amino acids. Trimming pared 3 bases from V and 5 bases from J, leaving 13 bases between. The CDR3 DNA reads as TGCGCCAGCAGTGATGGGGGGGATGTAACTGAAGCTTTCTTT. This codes for CASSDGGDVTEAFF.

The CDR3 DNA follows: TGTGCCAGCAGCTCCGGGGGACTGGCAGATACGCAGTATTTT. Its protein is CASSSGGLADTQYF. J is TRBJ2-3 and V is TRBV7-9; a weak D match, TRBD2 (6 bases). The CDR3 has 14 amino acids. Looked up from germline, CDR1 is SEHNR and CDR2 is FQNEAQ (reference sequence). The V and J ends lost 4 bases and 4 bases respectively, with 12 bases between them.

V gene TRBV7-2 combines with J gene TRBJ1-1; D is perhaps TRBD1 (6 bases). The CDR3 runs 15 residues. The germline V and J ends were trimmed by 1 base and 5 bases, with 14 bases remaining between them. The germline gives CDR1 SGHTA, CDR2 FQGNSA. CDR3 region: CASSLGGARGTEAFF. For the CDR3, the DNA is TGTGCCAGCAGCTTAGGGGGGGCACGGGGGACTGAAGCTTTCTTT.

V gene TRBV7-9 combines with J gene TRBJ2-1, with D unclear. Germline CDR1 and CDR2: SEHNR and FQNEAQ (reference sequence). The V gene lost 5 bases and the J gene lost 0 bases, with 17 bases spanning the gap. The CDR3 runs to 17 residues. The chain's CDR3 is CASSLGSGLDSYNEQFF. CDR3 coding DNA: TGTGCCAGCAGCCTCGGATCCGGGTTGGACTCCTACAATGAGCAGTTCTTC.

This chain joins TRBV10-3 and TRBJ2-2, with 7 bases aligning to TRBD2. Germline V gene data show CDR1 as ENHRY and CDR2 as SYGVKD. This CDR3 contains 15 residues. The V segment lost 7 bases and the J segment 3 bases; nucleotides outside the gene matches: 8. CDR3 loop: CAIKSGTTDTGELFF. The CDR3 nucleotides read TGTGCCATCAAGTCTGGGACTACCGACACCGGGGAGCTGTTTTTT.

This clone was detected only a few times. The chain recombines TRBV2 with TRBJ1-5, with D possibly matching TRBD1 (5 bases). The CDR3 consists of 16 residues. V lost 3 bases, J lost 3 bases, and 15 bases lay in between. Germline assignment: CDR1 SNHLY and CDR2 FYNNEI. The CDR3 loop is CASSDSKGLNNQPQHF. DNA of the CDR3: TGTGCCAGCAGTGATAGTAAGGGGCTTAACAATCAGCCCCAGCATTTT. The whole variable domain, filled in from reference TRBV2 and TRBJ1-5, reads EPEVTQTPSHQVTQMGQEVILRCVPISNHLYFYWYRQILGQKVEFLVSFYNNEISEKSEIFDDQFSVERPDGSNFTLKIRSTKLEDSAMYFCASSDSKGLNNQPQHFGDGTRLSIL.

The CDR3 sequence: CASSSRLAGADTQYF. DNA for the CDR3: TGTGCCAGCAGCTCCCGACTAGCGGGGGCAGATACGCAGTATTTT. This chain links TRBV7-9 with TRBJ2-3; TRBD2 matches at 12 bases. Trimming removed 4 bases from V and 4 bases from J; junction bases left unmatched: 3. The germline V gene has CDR1 SEHNR and CDR2 FQNEAQ (reference sequence). The CDR3 is 15 residues long.

The chain is built from TRBV6-5 and TRBJ1-2, with D unclear. Trimming pared 5 bases from V and 4 bases from J, leaving 8 bases between. Germline V CDR1 and CDR2: MNHEY, SVGAGI. The CDR3 is 12 amino acids. The CDR3 coding sequence is TGTGCCAGCAGTAGGGATACCTATGGCTACACCTTC. Its protein is CASSRDTYGYTF.

This chain joins TRBV7-8 and TRBJ2-3; D unresolved. The germline V gene has CDR1 SGHVS and CDR2 FQNEAQ. The ends were cut back, 5 bases at V and 7 bases at J, with 10 bases in the middle. The CDR3 is 12 amino acids. The CDR3 here is CASSPVQHTQYF. In nucleotides, the CDR3 is TGTGCCAGCAGCCCCGTCCAACATACGCAGTATTTT. The full variable domain, with the rest looked up from reference TRBV7-8 and TRBJ2-3, is GAGVSQSPRYKVAKRGQDVALRCDPISGHVSLFWYQQALGQGPEFLTYFQNEAQLDKSGLPSDRFFAERPEGSVSTLKIQRTQQEDSAVYLCASSPVQHTQYFGPGTRLTVL.

The chain is built from TRBV10-1 and TRBJ2-2; D is uncertain. Germline-derived CDR1 and CDR2 are WNHNN and SYGVQD (reference sequence). Trimming pared 5 bases from V and 7 bases from J, leaving 8 bases between. The CDR3 sequence is 12 residues long. CDR3 DNA sequence: TGCGCCAGCAGTTTGACGGGCGGGGAGCTGTTTTTT. It encodes CASSLTGGELFF.

The chain uses TRBV19 and TRBJ2-7; TRBD1 matches 9 bases. The CDR3 is made up of 14 amino acids. V dropped 2 bases and J dropped 2; count of bases not matched to a gene: 1. CDR1 is LNHDA, CDR2 SQIVND, per germline (reference sequence). The CDR3 region has the DNA TGTGCCAGTAGTATAAACAGGGGGCCCTACGAGCAGTACTTC. The encoded protein is CASSINRGPYEQYF.

The CDR3 DNA follows: TGCGCCAGCAGCCAAGACAAGGGAGTTTACTATGGCTACACCTTC. Translation gives CASSQDKGVYYGYTF. The chain links TRBV4-3 to TRBJ1-2; no definite D call. Germline CDR1 LGHNA, CDR2 YSLEER. The V end was cut by 0 bases, the J end by 3 bases, with 11 bases between. This CDR3 contains 15 residues.